This T cell receptor beta chain comes out of a study of T cells in localized non-small cell lung cancer. Germline values: CDR1 SGHRS, CDR2 YFSETQ. CDR3 size: 17 residues. Germline trimming cut 0 bases from V and 8 bases from J; bases unmatched to any gene: 15. Some clones are missing from TCRdb's copy, which holds only in-frame ones; the method was immunoSEQ multiplex PCR. The sample includes approximately 76,000 clones, about 84% seen only once; the top ten take 8% to 10%. Study outcomes and limitations: Sequencing was limited to one tumor region, leaving the possibility of heterogeneity open.

This clone was picked up many times. Its specificity is unknown. This receptor was identified in a female donor older than 55 with stage I lung adenocarcinoma. The sample here was peripheral blood, taken before any cancer treatment. The chain is built from TRBV5-1 and TRBJ1-2; 8 bases agree with TRBD1. The DNA for the CDR3 is TGCGCCAGCAGCTTGGTCACCCGACAGGGGTCCCGCGAGGGCTACACCTTC. This sequence encodes CASSLVTRQGSREGYTF. The complete variable domain, with remaining parts taken from reference TRBV5-1 and TRBJ1-2, reads KAGVTQTPRYLIKTRGQQVTLSCSPISGHRSVSWYQQTPGQGLQFLFEYFSETQRNKGNFPGRFSGRQFSNSRSEMNVSTLELGDSALYLCASSLVTRQGSREGYTFGSGTRLTVV.